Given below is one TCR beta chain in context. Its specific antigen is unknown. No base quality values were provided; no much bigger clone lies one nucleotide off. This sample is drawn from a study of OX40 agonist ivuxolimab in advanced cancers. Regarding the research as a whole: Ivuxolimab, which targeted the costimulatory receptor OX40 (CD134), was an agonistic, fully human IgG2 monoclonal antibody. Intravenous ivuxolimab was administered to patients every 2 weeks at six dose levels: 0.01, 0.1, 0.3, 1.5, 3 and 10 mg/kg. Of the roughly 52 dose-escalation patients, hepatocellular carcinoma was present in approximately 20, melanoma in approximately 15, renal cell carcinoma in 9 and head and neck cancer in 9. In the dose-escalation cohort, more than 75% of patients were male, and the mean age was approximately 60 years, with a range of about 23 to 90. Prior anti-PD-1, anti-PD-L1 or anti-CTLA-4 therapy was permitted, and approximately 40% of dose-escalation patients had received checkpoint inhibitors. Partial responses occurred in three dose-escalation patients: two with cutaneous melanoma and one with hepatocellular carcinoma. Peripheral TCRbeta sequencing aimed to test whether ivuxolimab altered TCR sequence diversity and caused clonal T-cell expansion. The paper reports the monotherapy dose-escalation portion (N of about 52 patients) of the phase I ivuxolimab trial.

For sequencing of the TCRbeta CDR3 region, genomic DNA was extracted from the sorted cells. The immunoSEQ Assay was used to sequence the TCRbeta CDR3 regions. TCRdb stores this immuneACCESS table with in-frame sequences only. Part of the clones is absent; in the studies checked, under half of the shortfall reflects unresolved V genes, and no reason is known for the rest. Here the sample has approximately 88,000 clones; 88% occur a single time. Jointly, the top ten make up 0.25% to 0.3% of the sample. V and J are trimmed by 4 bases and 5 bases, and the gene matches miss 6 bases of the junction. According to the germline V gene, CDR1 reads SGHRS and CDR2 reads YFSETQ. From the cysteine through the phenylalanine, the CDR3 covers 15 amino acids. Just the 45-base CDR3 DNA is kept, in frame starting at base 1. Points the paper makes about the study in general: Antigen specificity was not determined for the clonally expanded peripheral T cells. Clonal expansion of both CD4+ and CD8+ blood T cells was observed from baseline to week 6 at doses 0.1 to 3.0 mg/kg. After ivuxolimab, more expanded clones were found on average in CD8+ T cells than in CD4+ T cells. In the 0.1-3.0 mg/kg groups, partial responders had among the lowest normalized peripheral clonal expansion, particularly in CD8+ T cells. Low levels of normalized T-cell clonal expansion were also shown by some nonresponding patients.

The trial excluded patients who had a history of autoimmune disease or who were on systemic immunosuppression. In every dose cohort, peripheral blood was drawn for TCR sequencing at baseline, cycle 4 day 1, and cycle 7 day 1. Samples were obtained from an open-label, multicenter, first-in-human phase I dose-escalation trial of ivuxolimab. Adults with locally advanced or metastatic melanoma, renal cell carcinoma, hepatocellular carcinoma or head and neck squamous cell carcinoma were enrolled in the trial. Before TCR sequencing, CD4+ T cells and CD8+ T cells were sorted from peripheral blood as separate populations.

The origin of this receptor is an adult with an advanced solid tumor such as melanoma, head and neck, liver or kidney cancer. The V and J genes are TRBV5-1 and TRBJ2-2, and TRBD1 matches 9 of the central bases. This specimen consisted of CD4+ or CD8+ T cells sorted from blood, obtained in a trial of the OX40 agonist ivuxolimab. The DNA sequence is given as TGCGCCAGCAGCCAGACGGGACAGGGAACCGGGGAGCTGTTTTTT. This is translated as CASSQTGQGTGELFF.